This T cell receptor (beta chain) came from a study of blood T cell repertoires in COVID-19. Libraries were prepared by immunoSEQ multiplex PCR; TCRdb keeps only in-frame clonotypes and omits some of them. The sample has under 50,000 clones; around nine tenths are singletons. The CDR3 runs 16 residues. CDR1 is SGHVS and CDR2 is FNYEAQ in the germline V gene. V shed 2 bases and J 4 bases; nucleotides not matched to a gene: 6. The TCR comes from a woman aged 40 to 55 with acute or convalescent COVID-19. This rearrangement joins TRBV7-6 to TRBJ2-3, with 10 bases that match TRBD2. Sequenced input: peripheral blood. The CDR3 sequence is CASSLLSGGAADTQYF. The DNA for the CDR3 is TGTGCCAGCAGCTTATTGAGCGGGGGGGCCGCAGATACGCAGTATTTT.